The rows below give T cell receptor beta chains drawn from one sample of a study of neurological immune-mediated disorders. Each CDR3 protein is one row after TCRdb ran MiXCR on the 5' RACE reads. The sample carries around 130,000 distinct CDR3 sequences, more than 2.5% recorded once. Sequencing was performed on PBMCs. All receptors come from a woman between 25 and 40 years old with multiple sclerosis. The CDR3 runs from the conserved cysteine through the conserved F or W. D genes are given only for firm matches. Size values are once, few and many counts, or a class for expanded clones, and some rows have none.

CDR3: CASSESGIDTQYF
DNA: TGTGCCAGCTCCGAGTCGGGAATAGATACGCAGTATTTT
size: many
D: -
J: TRBJ2-3
V: TRBV7-2

CDR3: CASSNRRGQGGTEAFF
DNA: TGTGCCAGCTCTAACCGACGCGGACAGGGTGGAACTGAAGCTTTCTTT
size: many
D: TRBD1
J: TRBJ1-1
V: TRBV27

CDR3: CASSSSDSYRNEQFF
DNA: TGTGCCAGCAGTTCCTCGGACAGTTACCGCAATGAGCAGTTCTTC
size: -
D: -
J: TRBJ2-1
V: TRBV28

CDR3: CASSTATNEKLFF
DNA: TGTGCCAGCAGTACAGCCACTAATGAAAAACTGTTTTTT
size: many
D: -
J: TRBJ1-4
V: TRBV12-3/TRBV12-4

CDR3: CASSLSRVHEQYF
DNA: TGTGCCAGCAGCCTGAGCAGGGTACACGAGCAGTACTTC
size: many
D: -
J: TRBJ2-7
V: TRBV7-8

CDR3: CSAGEGALSEAFF
DNA: TGCAGTGCTGGGGAGGGAGCGCTATCTGAAGCTTTCTTT
size: many
D: -
J: TRBJ1-1
V: TRBV20-1

CDR3: CSARMAAINSPLHF
DNA: TGCAGTGCTAGGATGGCAGCGATCAATTCACCCCTCCACTTT
size: many
D: -
J: TRBJ1-6
V: TRBV20-1

CDR3: CASSLGTGESYTF
DNA: TGCGCCAGCAGCTTGGGAACAGGGGAGAGCTACACCTTC
size: few
D: TRBD1
J: TRBJ1-2
V: TRBV5-1

CDR3: CASSHPTDTQYF
DNA: TGTGCCAGCAGTCACCCCACAGATACGCAGTATTTT
size: many
D: -
J: TRBJ2-3
V: TRBV27

CDR3: CASSLRGYQETQYF
DNA: TGTGCCAGCAGCCTACGGGGCTACCAAGAGACCCAGTACTTC
size: many
D: -
J: TRBJ2-5
V: TRBV14

CDR3: CASSVVEGEQFF
DNA: TGTGCCAGCAGCGTAGTGGAGGGTGAGCAGTTCTTC
size: many
D: -
J: TRBJ2-1
V: TRBV9

CDR3: CSASRAGANEKLFF
DNA: TGCAGTGCTAGTCGCGCAGGGGCTAATGAAAAACTGTTTTTT
size: many
D: -
J: TRBJ1-4
V: TRBV20-1

CDR3: CASSHYRTASYEQYF
DNA: TGTGCCAGCAGCCATTACAGGACAGCCTCCTACGAGCAGTACTTC
size: many
D: -
J: TRBJ2-7
V: TRBV5-5

CDR3: CASSFSGGNRVYNEQFF
DNA: TGTGCCAGCAGCTTCAGTGGTGGGAATCGGGTATACAATGAGCAGTTCTTC
size: many
D: -
J: TRBJ2-1
V: TRBV11-2

CDR3: CASGSGEWSYEQYF
DNA: TGTGCTAGTGGTTCAGGGGAATGGTCCTACGAGCAGTACTTC
size: few
D: -
J: TRBJ2-7
V: TRBV12-5

CDR3: CASSLFRGTDTQYF
DNA: TGTGCCAGCAGTTTGTTTAGGGGCACAGATACGCAGTATTTT
size: many
D: -
J: TRBJ2-3
V: TRBV12-3/TRBV12-4

CDR3: CASSLALGTGGQPQHF
DNA: TGTGCCAGCAGCTTAGCGCTCGGGACAGGGGGCCAGCCCCAGCATTTT
size: many
D: TRBD1
J: TRBJ1-5
V: TRBV7-9

CDR3: CASSMGQGMNTEAFF
DNA: TGCGCCAGCAGCATGGGACAGGGAATGAACACTGAAGCTTTCTTT
size: many
D: TRBD1
J: TRBJ1-1
V: TRBV5-1

CDR3: CASTSSYNEQFF
DNA: TGTGCCAGCACTTCCTCCTACAATGAGCAGTTCTTC
size: many
D: -
J: TRBJ2-1
V: TRBV12-3/TRBV12-4

CDR3: CASSQGERLGYTF
DNA: TGTGCCAGCAGCCAAGGAGAGCGTCTCGGCTACACCTTC
size: many
D: -
J: TRBJ1-2
V: TRBV3-1

CDR3: CSARETGALNQPQHF
DNA: TGCAGTGCTAGAGAAACAGGGGCACTCAATCAGCCCCAGCATTTT
size: few
D: TRBD1
J: TRBJ1-5
V: TRBV20-1

CDR3: CASSRQGYTYEQYF
DNA: TGCGCCAGCAGCCGACAAGGGTACACCTACGAGCAGTACTTC
size: many
D: -
J: TRBJ2-7
V: TRBV4-1

CDR3: CASSAGLLLGEKLFF
DNA: TGTGCCAGCAGCGCCGGCCTACTCCTCGGGGAAAAACTGTTTTTT
size: -
D: -
J: TRBJ1-4
V: TRBV7-2

CDR3: CASSPGTPSYEQYF
DNA: TGTGCCAGCAGCCCCGGGACACCTTCCTACGAGCAGTACTTC
size: many
D: -
J: TRBJ2-7
V: TRBV5-6

CDR3: CATSTGWDQETQYF
DNA: TGTGCCACCAGCACAGGCTGGGATCAAGAGACCCAGTACTTC
size: many
D: -
J: TRBJ2-5
V: TRBV15

CDR3: CASSFGAGPLGNTIYF
DNA: TGTGCCAGCAGCTTCGGAGCGGGACCCCTTGGGAACACCATATATTTT
size: many
D: -
J: TRBJ1-3
V: TRBV5-6

CDR3: CASSLIPGASYGYTF
DNA: TGTGCCAGCAGCTTAATCCCAGGGGCGTCCTATGGCTACACCTTC
size: many
D: -
J: TRBJ1-2
V: TRBV7-8

CDR3: CASSFSESTEAFF
DNA: TGCGCCAGCAGCTTTTCCGAGAGCACTGAAGCTTTCTTT
size: many
D: -
J: TRBJ1-1
V: TRBV5-1

CDR3: CASSQDRFDPGAEQYF
DNA: TGCGCCAGCAGCCAAGATAGGTTTGACCCTGGGGCCGAGCAGTACTTC
size: many
D: -
J: TRBJ2-7
V: TRBV4-3

CDR3: CASSFYICSATGESSTDTQYF
DNA: -
size: -
D: -
J: TRBJ2-3
V: TRBV7-2

CDR3: CSVETSGTDTQYF
DNA: TGCAGCGTTGAGACATCGGGCACAGATACGCAGTATTTT
size: many
D: -
J: TRBJ2-3
V: TRBV29-1

CDR3: CASSSDRVSNEQFF
DNA: TGCGCCAGCAGCTCCGACAGGGTTTCCAATGAGCAGTTCTTC
size: many
D: TRBD1
J: TRBJ2-1
V: TRBV5-1

CDR3: CASSLSRGREQFF
DNA: TGTGCCAGCAGTTTGTCCCGCGGCCGCGAGCAGTTCTTC
size: -
D: -
J: TRBJ2-1
V: TRBV12-3/TRBV12-4

CDR3: CASSIRTGMNEKLFF
DNA: TGTGCCAGCAGCATAAGGACAGGGATGAATGAAAAACTGTTTTTT
size: few
D: TRBD1
J: TRBJ1-4
V: TRBV7-8

CDR3: CASRVVETYLNTEAFF
DNA: TGTGCCAGCAGAGTTGTGGAGACCTACCTGAACACTGAAGCTTTCTTT
size: many
D: -
J: TRBJ1-1
V: TRBV2

CDR3: CSARSVGPGGYEQYF
DNA: TGCAGTGCTAGAAGTGTTGGGCCAGGGGGGTACGAGCAGTACTTC
size: many
D: -
J: TRBJ2-7
V: TRBV20-1

CDR3: CASSQGVIDQPQHF
DNA: TGCGCCAGCAGCCAAGGGGTTATCGATCAGCCCCAGCATTTT
size: many
D: -
J: TRBJ1-5
V: TRBV4-1

CDR3: CASSLSLAVTEQFF
DNA: TGCGCCAGCAGCCTGAGTCTAGCCGTGACTGAGCAGTTCTTC
size: -
D: -
J: TRBJ2-1
V: TRBV5-1

CDR3: CSAVVGTGTEAFF
DNA: TGCAGTGCTGTAGTCGGGACAGGGACTGAAGCTTTCTTT
size: many
D: TRBD1
J: TRBJ1-1
V: TRBV20-1

CDR3: CASSLGSVGGETQYF
DNA: TGTGCCAGCAGCTTAGGGAGCGTGGGGGGGGAGACCCAGTACTTC
size: many
D: TRBD2
J: TRBJ2-5
V: TRBV7-7

CDR3: CASSYVQGDPNQPQHF
DNA: TGTGCCAGCAGTTATGTACAGGGGGATCCCAATCAGCCCCAGCATTTT
size: -
D: TRBD1
J: TRBJ1-5
V: TRBV6-2/TRBV6-3

CDR3: CSTVGGAGELFF
DNA: TGCAGCACCGTGGGAGGGGCTGGGGAGCTGTTTTTT
size: many
D: TRBD2
J: TRBJ2-2
V: TRBV29-1

CDR3: CASSLSANPYEQYF
DNA: TGTGCCAGCAGCTTGTCCGCTAATCCCTACGAGCAGTACTTC
size: many
D: -
J: TRBJ2-7
V: TRBV5-4

CDR3: CSARDWATGEGTEAFF
DNA: TGCAGTGCTAGAGATTGGGCGACAGGGGAAGGCACTGAAGCTTTCTTT
size: many
D: TRBD1
J: TRBJ1-1
V: TRBV20-1

CDR3: CAISSSGGLAGWGIEQYF
DNA: TGTGCCATCAGTAGTTCAGGAGGACTAGCGGGCTGGGGGATCGAGCAGTACTTC
size: few
D: TRBD2
J: TRBJ2-7
V: TRBV10-3

CDR3: CASSLRLAGSTDTQYF
DNA: TGTGCCAGCAGTTTGAGGCTAGCGGGGAGCACAGATACGCAGTATTTT
size: many
D: TRBD2
J: TRBJ2-3
V: TRBV12-3/TRBV12-4

CDR3: CSASQEMTQHF
DNA: TGCAGTGCTTCACAGGAAATGACCCAGCATTTT
size: many
D: -
J: TRBJ1-5
V: TRBV20-1

CDR3: CSADGTSASYEQYF
DNA: TGCAGTGCCGACGGGACTAGCGCCTCCTACGAGCAGTACTTC
size: many
D: TRBD2
J: TRBJ2-7
V: TRBV20-1

CDR3: CASSYTSGTAYEQYF
DNA: TGTGCCAGCAGTTACACGTCCGGGACTGCCTACGAGCAGTACTTC
size: many
D: -
J: TRBJ2-7
V: TRBV6-6

CDR3: CASSVSGVPYEQYF
DNA: TGTGCCAGCAGCGTATCGGGGGTCCCCTACGAGCAGTACTTC
size: many
D: -
J: TRBJ2-7
V: TRBV9

CDR3: CASSPGEVAEAFF
DNA: TGTGCCAGCAGCCCAGGGGAGGTCGCTGAAGCTTTCTTT
size: many
D: -
J: TRBJ1-1
V: TRBV11-2

CDR3: CASSYDGSFNEQFF
DNA: TGTGCCAGCAGCTACGACGGGAGCTTCAATGAGCAGTTCTTC
size: many
D: -
J: TRBJ2-1
V: TRBV7-2

CDR3: CASSPGQVNTEAFF
DNA: TGTGCCAGCAGCCCCGGACAGGTGAACACTGAAGCTTTCTTT
size: many
D: TRBD1
J: TRBJ1-1
V: TRBV7-9

CDR3: CASRTGVNEQFF
DNA: TGCGCCAGCAGGACAGGAGTAAATGAGCAGTTCTTC
size: many
D: -
J: TRBJ2-1
V: TRBV5-1

CDR3: CASSPDSHSGNTIYF
DNA: TGTGCCAGCAGCCCAGACAGCCACTCTGGAAACACCATATATTTT
size: few
D: -
J: TRBJ1-3
V: TRBV6-6